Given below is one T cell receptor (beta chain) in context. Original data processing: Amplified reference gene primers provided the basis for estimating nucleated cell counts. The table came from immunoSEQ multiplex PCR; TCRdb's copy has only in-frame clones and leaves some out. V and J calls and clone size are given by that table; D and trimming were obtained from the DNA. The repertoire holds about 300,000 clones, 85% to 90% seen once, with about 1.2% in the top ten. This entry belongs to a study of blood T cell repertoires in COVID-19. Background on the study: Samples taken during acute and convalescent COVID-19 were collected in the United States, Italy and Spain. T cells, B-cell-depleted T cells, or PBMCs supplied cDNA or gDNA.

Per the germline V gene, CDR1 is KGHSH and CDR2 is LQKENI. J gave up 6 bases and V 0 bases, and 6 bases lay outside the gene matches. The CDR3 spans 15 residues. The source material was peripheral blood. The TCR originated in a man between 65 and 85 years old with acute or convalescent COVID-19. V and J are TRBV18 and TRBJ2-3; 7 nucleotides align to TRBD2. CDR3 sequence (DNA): TGTGCCAGCTCACCACCGCGGGGGATCGTGGATACGCAGTATTTT. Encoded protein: CASSPPRGIVDTQYF.